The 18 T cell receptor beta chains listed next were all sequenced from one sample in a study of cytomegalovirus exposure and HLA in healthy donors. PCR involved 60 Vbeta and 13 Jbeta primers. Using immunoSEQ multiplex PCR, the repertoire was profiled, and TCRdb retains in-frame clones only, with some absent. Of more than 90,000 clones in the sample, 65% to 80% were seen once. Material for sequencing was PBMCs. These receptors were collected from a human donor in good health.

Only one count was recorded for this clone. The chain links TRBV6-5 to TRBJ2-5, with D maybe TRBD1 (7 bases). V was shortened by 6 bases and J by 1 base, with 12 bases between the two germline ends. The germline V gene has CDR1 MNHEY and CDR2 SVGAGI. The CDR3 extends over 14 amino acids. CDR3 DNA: TGTGCCAGCAGCCGCGGGACAGCCCAAGAGACCCAGTACTTC. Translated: CASSRGTAQETQYF.

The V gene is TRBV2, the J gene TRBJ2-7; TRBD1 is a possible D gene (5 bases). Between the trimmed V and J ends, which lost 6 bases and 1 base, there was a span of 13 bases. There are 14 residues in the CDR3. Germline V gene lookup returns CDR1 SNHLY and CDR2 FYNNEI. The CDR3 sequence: CASRAGLGSYEQYF. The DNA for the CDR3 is TGTGCCAGCAGAGCAGGGTTGGGGTCCTACGAGCAGTACTTC. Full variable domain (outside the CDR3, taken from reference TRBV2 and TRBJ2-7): EPEVTQTPSHQVTQMGQEVILRCVPISNHLYFYWYRQILGQKVEFLVSFYNNEISEKSEIFDDQFSVERPDGSNFTLKIRSTKLEDSAMYFCASRAGLGSYEQYFGPGTRLTVT.

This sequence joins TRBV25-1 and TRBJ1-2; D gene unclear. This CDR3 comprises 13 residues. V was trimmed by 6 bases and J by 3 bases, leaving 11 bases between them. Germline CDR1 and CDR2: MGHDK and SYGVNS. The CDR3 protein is CASSKLTHYGYTF. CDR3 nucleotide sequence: TGTGCCAGCAGCAAACTGACTCACTATGGCTACACCTTC.

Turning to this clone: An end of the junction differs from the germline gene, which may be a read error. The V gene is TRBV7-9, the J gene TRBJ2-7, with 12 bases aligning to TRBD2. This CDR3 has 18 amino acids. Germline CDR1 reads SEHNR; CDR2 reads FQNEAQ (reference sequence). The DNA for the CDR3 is TGTTCCAGCAGCTTAGGACTAGCGGGAAAATCGGGCTCCTACGAGCAGTACTTC. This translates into CSSSLGLAGKSGSYEQYF.

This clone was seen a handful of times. CDR3 residues: CAWIGTAAGYTF. CDR3 nucleotides: TGTGCCTGGATAGGGACAGCCGCAGGCTACACCTTC. The gene calls are TRBV30 and TRBJ1-2; 7 positions agree with TRBD1. CDR1 and CDR2 from the germline V gene are GTSNPN and SVGIG (reference sequence). J lost 8 bases, V lost 4 bases, and 7 bases had no gene match. This CDR3 is 12 amino acids long.

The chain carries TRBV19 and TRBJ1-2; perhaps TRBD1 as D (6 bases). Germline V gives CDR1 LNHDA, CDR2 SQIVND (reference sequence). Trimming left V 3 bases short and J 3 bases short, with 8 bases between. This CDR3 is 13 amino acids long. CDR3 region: CASSIRTDYGYTF. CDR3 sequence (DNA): TGTGCCAGTAGTATCCGGACAGACTATGGCTACACCTTC. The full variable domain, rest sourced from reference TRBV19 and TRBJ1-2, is DGGITQSPKYLFRKEGQNVTLSCEQNLNHDAMYWYRQDPGQGLRLIYYSQIVNDFQKGDIAEGYSVSREKKESFPLTVTSAQKNPTAFYLCASSIRTDYGYTFGSGTRLTVV.

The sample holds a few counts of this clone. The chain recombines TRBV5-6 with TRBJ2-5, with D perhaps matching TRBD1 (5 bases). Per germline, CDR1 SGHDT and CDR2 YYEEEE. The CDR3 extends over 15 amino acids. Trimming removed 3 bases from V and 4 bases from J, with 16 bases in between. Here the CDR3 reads CASSSYRRGGETQYF. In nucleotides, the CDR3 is TGTGCCAGCAGCTCTTACCGAAGGGGCGGAGAGACCCAGTACTTC. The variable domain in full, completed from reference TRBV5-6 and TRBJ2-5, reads DAGVTQSPTHLIKTRGQQVTLRCSPKSGHDTVSWYQQALGQGPQFIFQYYEEEERQRGNFPDRFSGHQFPNYSSELNVNALLLGDSALYLCASSSYRRGGETQYFGPGTRLLVL.

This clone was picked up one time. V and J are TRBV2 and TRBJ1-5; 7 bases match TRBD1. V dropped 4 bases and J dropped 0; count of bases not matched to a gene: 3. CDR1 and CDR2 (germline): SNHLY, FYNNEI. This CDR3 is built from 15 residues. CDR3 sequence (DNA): TGTGCCAGCAGTGGACAGGGAAATAGCAATCAGCCCCAGCATTTT. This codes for CASSGQGNSNQPQHF.

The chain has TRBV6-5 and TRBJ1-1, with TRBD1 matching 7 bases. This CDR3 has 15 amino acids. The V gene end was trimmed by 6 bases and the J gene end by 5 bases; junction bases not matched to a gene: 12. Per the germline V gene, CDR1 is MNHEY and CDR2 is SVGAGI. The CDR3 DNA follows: TGTGCCAGCAGGACCCCACGACAGGGTGAGACTGAAGCTTTCTTT. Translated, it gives CASRTPRQGETEAFF.

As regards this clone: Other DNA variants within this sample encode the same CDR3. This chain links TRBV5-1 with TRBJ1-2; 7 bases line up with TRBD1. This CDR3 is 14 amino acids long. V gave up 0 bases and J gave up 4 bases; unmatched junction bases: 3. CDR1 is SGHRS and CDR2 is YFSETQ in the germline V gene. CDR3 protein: CASSLGQGGYGYTF. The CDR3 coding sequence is TGCGCCAGCAGCTTGGGACAGGGCGGCTATGGCTACACCTTC. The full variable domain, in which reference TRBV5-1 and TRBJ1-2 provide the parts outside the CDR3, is KAGVTQTPRYLIKTRGQQVTLSCSPISGHRSVSWYQQTPGQGLQFLFEYFSETQRNKGNFPGRFSGRQFSNSRSEMNVSTLELGDSALYLCASSLGQGGYGYTFGSGTRLTVV.

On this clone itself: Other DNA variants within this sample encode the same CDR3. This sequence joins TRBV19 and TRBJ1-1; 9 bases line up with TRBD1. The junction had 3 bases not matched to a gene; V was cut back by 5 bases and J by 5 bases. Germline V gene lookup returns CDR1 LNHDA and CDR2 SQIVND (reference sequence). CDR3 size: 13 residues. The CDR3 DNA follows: TGTGCCAGTAGTTCCGACAGGGGGACTGAAGCTTTCTTT. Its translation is CASSSDRGTEAFF.

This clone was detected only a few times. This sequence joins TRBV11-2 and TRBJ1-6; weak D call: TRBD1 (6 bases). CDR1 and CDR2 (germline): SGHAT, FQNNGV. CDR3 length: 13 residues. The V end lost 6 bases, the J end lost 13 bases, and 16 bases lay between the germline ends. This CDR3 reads CASRQAGDGPLHF. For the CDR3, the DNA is TGTGCCAGCAGACAAGCAGGGGATGGGCCCCTCCACTTT. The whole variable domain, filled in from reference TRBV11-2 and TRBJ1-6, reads EAGVAQSPRYKIIEKRQSVAFWCNPISGHATLYWYQQILGQGPKLLIQFQNNGVVDDSQLPKDRFSAERLKGVDSTLKIQPAKLEDSAVYLCASRQAGDGPLHFGNGTRLTVT.

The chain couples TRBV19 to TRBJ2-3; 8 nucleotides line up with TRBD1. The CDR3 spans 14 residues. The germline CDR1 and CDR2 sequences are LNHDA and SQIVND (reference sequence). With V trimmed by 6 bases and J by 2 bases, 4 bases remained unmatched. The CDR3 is CASRRDRNTDTQYF. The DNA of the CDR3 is TGTGCCAGTAGACGGGACAGGAACACAGATACGCAGTATTTT.

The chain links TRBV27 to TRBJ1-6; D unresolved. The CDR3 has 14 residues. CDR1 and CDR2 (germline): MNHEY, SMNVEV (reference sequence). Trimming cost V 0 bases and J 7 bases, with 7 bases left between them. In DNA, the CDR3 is TGTGCCAGCAGTTTATCACGTGAGAATTCACCCCTCCACTTT. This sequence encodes CASSLSRENSPLHF.

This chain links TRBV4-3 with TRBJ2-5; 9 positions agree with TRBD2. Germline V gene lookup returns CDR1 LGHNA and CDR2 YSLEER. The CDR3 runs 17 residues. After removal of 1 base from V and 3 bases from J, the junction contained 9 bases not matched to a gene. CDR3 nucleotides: TGCGCCAGCAGCCAAGTCCAGCGGGGGGACAGAAAAGAGACCCAGTACTTC. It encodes CASSQVQRGDRKETQYF.

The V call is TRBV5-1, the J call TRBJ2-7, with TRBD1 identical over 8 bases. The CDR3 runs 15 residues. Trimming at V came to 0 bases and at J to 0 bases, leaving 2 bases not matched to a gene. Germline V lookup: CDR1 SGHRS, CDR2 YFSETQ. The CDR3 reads CASSLGGQDSYEQYF. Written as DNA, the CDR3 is TGCGCCAGCAGCTTGGGGGGACAGGACTCCTACGAGCAGTACTTC.

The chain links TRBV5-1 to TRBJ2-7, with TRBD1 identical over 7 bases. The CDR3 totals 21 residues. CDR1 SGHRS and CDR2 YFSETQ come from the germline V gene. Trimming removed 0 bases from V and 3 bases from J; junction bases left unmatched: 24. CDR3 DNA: TGCGCCAGCAGCTTGGCCTCTGGGGCAGGGGGAATCGCTCGACCTAACTACGAGCAGTACTTC. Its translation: CASSLASGAGGIARPNYEQYF.

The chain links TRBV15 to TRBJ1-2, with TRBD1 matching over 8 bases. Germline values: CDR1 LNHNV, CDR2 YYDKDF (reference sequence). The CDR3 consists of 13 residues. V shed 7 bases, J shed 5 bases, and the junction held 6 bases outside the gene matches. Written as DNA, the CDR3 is TGTGCCACCACCACAGGGGGGGGTTATGGCTACACCTTC. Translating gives CATTTGGGYGYTF.